Shown below are 20 T cell receptor beta chains from a single sample sequenced in a study of regulatory T cells in long-lasting Graves disease. Building of the TCR beta libraries involved iRepertoire HTBI primers and Arm-PCR of CDR3 regions. From the multiplex PCR reads, TCRdb called clonotypes with MiXCR, one entry per CDR3 protein. The sample shows around 400,000 distinct CDR3 sequences, approximately 22% of them seen only once. Noted time point: persistent/refractory GD, antithyroid drugs over 5 years with positive TRAb. The TCR library used RNA extracted from PBMCs. Sequencing used peripheral blood mononuclear cells (PBMCs), obtained when the disease was refractory, from a patient treated with antithyroid drugs. Every receptor here comes from a female donor with Graves disease.

The V and J genes are TRBV24-1 and TRBJ2-2; TRBD1 matches at 10 bases. The trim removed 8 bases at V and 4 bases at J, leaving 3 bases unmatched. The CDR3 is 14 amino acids. The germline gives CDR1 KGHDR, CDR2 SFDVKD. The DNA of the CDR3 is TGTGCCACCAATGACAGGGGGCTCACCGGGGAGCTGTTTTTT. Encoded protein: CATNDRGLTGELFF.

About this clonotype itself: A much larger clonotype is one base distant, so this may be a read error. The CDR3 carries no conserved terminal phenylalanine or tryptophan, so it likely arises from a read error. V is TRBV3-1 and J is TRBJ1-1; 7 bases match TRBD1. Germline loops: CDR1 LGHDT, CDR2 YNNKEL (reference sequence). V trimming: 5 bases; J trimming: 0 bases; junction bases outside the gene matches: 6. The CDR3 spans 15 residues. As DNA, the CDR3 is TGTGCCAGCAGCGGGACAGAGATCGTGAACACTGAAGCTTTCCTT. Protein sequence: CASSGTEIVNTEAFL.

This clonotype was detected once. V gene TRBV7-9 combines with J gene TRBJ2-7; D possibly corresponds to TRBD2 (5 bases). The CDR3 runs 17 residues. Germline assignment: CDR1 SEHNR and CDR2 FQNEAQ (reference sequence). V shed 5 bases and J shed 5 bases, with 25 bases lying between them. DNA of the CDR3: TGTGCCAGCAGCCCCCCGATGCGGGCCCCGAGGTCCCACGAGCAGTACTTC. It translates to CASSPPMRAPRSHEQYF.

This clonotype was found many times. The chain uses TRBV24-1 and TRBJ2-5; TRBD2 agrees at 9 bases. Trimming at V came to 4 bases and at J to 3 bases, leaving 11 bases not matched to a gene. The germline V gene encodes CDR1 KGHDR and CDR2 SFDVKD. CDR3 length equals 17 residues. CDR3 protein: CATSDIGTSSGKETQYF. CDR3 sequence (DNA): TGTGCCACCAGTGACATCGGGACTAGCAGTGGCAAAGAGACCCAGTACTTC.

This clonotype turned up a few times. V is TRBV20-1 and J is TRBJ2-2, with 9 bases matching TRBD2. This CDR3 has 15 amino acids. V lost 5 bases to trimming and J lost 6 bases; unmatched junction nucleotides: 10. The germline gives CDR1 DFQATT, CDR2 SNEGSKA (reference sequence). The CDR3 region is CSAGASSGRPGELFF. CDR3 DNA sequence: TGCAGTGCTGGGGCATCCAGCGGGAGGCCCGGGGAGCTGTTTTTT.

This clonotype occurred a few times. The chain has TRBV7-9 and TRBJ1-1; D is possibly TRBD1 (5 bases). The CDR3 has 16 amino acids. The V end lost 3 bases, the J end lost 4 bases, and 18 bases lay between the germline ends. Germline lookup yields CDR1 SEHNR and CDR2 FQNEAQ (reference sequence). CDR3 sequence reads: CASSFPSLTAGTEAFF. The CDR3, as DNA: TGTGCCAGCAGCTTTCCTTCCCTGACAGCAGGCACTGAAGCTTTCTTT.

This clonotype appeared many times. The rearrangement joins TRBV28 to TRBJ2-7, with D maybe TRBD1 (5 bases). Deletions cut 2 bases from V and 6 bases from J, with 17 bases between. Germline values: CDR1 MDHEN, CDR2 SYDVKM. The CDR3 consists of 15 residues. CDR3 nucleotides: TGTGCCAGCAGTTTAGTGCGGCAGGGATTCAGCGAGCAGTACTTC. Translation gives CASSLVRQGFSEQYF. Full variable domain (remainder filled in from reference TRBV28 and TRBJ2-7): DVKVTQSSRYLVKRTGEKVFLECVQDMDHENMFWYRQDPGLGLRLIYFSYDVKMKEKGDIPEGYSVSREKKERFSLILESASTNQTSMYLCASSLVRQGFSEQYFGPGTRLTVT.

This clonotype was picked up many times. The V and J genes are TRBV12-3 or TRBV12-4 and TRBJ2-7; 13 positions agree with TRBD2. CDR3 length: 15 amino acids. Losses at the gene ends were 7 bases for V and 5 bases for J; bases not matched to a gene: 8. The CDR3 loop reads CASTTSGRALNEQYF. The CDR3 DNA is TGTGCCAGCACCACTAGCGGGAGGGCCCTAAACGAGCAGTACTTC.

The sample holds a few counts of this clonotype. The V gene is TRBV11-2, the J gene TRBJ2-3; D is possibly TRBD2 (5 bases). Germline loops: CDR1 SGHAT, CDR2 FQNNGV. The CDR3 has 16 residues. Trimming took 2 bases from V and 2 from J, leaving 14 bases between them. The CDR3 sequence: CASSLWGDSVTDTQYF. Written as DNA, the CDR3 is TGTGCCAGCAGCTTATGGGGAGACTCAGTCACAGATACGCAGTATTTT.

This clonotype was counted a few times. The chain has TRBV28 and TRBJ2-3; a weak D match, TRBD2 (6 bases). The CDR3 runs 14 residues. Germline CDR1 is MDHEN and CDR2 is SYDVKM. The V end lost 6 bases, the J end lost 2 bases, and 12 bases lay between the germline ends. The CDR3 sequence is CASRLARATDTQYF. The CDR3 nucleotides read TGTGCCAGCAGGCTAGCGCGGGCCACAGATACGCAGTATTTT.

This clonotype was recorded many times. One junction end disagrees with the germline gene, perhaps due to a read error. This chain uses TRBV30 with TRBJ2-7; possibly TRBD2 for D (5 bases). There are 12 residues in the CDR3. Germline values: CDR1 GTSNPN, CDR2 SVGIG (reference sequence). The DNA of the CDR3 is TGTGCCTGGAGTACAGAAGACTACGCGCAGTACTTC. Protein sequence: CAWSTEDYAQYF.

This clonotype came up many times. The chain joins TRBV28 to TRBJ1-4; no clear D. The CDR3 spans 13 residues. CDR1 is MDHEN and CDR2 is SYDVKM in the germline V gene. V dropped 6 bases and J dropped 8 bases, with 13 bases sitting between them. In DNA form, the CDR3 reads TGTGCCAGCAGAGTTACGGGAAGAGAAAAACTGTTTTTT. Translating it yields CASRVTGREKLFF.

This chain uses TRBV5-8 with TRBJ1-5, with D uncertain. CDR1 is SGHTS and CDR2 is YDEGEE in the germline V gene. V was clipped by 0 bases and J by 3 bases, with 10 bases between them. CDR3 length: 15 amino acids. The CDR3 coding sequence is TGTGCCAGCAGCTTGGGGACTCGCTTCAATCAGCCCCAGCATTTT. Protein sequence: CASSLGTRFNQPQHF.

This clonotype was counted a few times. The chain uses TRBV28 and TRBJ2-5; 9 bases match TRBD2. Losses at the gene ends were 3 bases for V and 2 bases for J; bases not matched to a gene: 10. This CDR3 contains 17 residues. Germline assignment: CDR1 MDHEN and CDR2 SYDVKM. The CDR3 sequence: CASSFVGLARGQETQYF. CDR3 bases: TGTGCCAGCAGTTTCGTCGGACTAGCGAGAGGGCAAGAGACCCAGTACTTC.

J is TRBJ1-5 and V is TRBV19, with D hard to call. V was trimmed by 6 bases and J by 7 bases, leaving 16 bases between them. CDR1 and CDR2 (germline): LNHDA, SQIVND (reference sequence). The CDR3 runs 14 residues. CDR3 residues: CASRPYEGSQPQHF. CDR3 nucleotides: TGTGCCAGTAGGCCCTATGAGGGCTCCCAGCCCCAGCATTTT.

This chain uses TRBV11-3 with TRBJ2-7, with D possibly matching TRBD1 (7 bases). V lost 1 base, J lost 3 bases, and 16 bases lay in between. The CDR3 spans 16 residues. Germline CDR1 and CDR2: SGHNT and YENEEA. This CDR3 is CASSLGGGGSSYEQYF. The CDR3 DNA is TGTGCCAGCAGCTTAGGAGGAGGGGGCTCAAGCTACGAGCAGTACTTC.

This clonotype has more than one count but fewer than ten. This chain links TRBV7-2 with TRBJ1-4; TRBD1 might be the D (6 bases). Germline CDR1 and CDR2: SGHTA and FQGNSA. The CDR3 runs to 16 residues. V gave up 3 bases and J gave up 0 bases, with 11 bases separating them. CDR3 in amino acids: CASSFTRQATNEKLFF. DNA of the CDR3: TGTGCCAGCAGCTTCACTAGACAGGCAACTAATGAAAAACTGTTTTTT. Complete variable domain (other parts from reference TRBV7-2 and TRBJ1-4): GAGVSQSPSNKVTEKGKDVELRCDPISGHTALYWYRQSLGQGLEFLIYFQGNSAPDKSGLPSDRFSAERTGGSVSTLTIQRTQQEDSAVYLCASSFTRQATNEKLFFGSGTQLSVL.

Of note for this clonotype: The conserved phenylalanine or tryptophan is not found at the CDR3 terminus, so this likely reflects a read error. This chain links TRBV4-2 with TRBJ2-2; D uncertain. Germline CDR1 reads LGHNA; CDR2 reads YNFKEQ. The CDR3 totals 15 residues. V was pared by 1 base and J by 4 bases, with 10 bases between. The CDR3 spells CASSQAETSTGELFL. DNA for the CDR3: TGTGCCAGCAGCCAAGCGGAGACGAGCACCGGGGAGCTGTTTCTT.

This clonotype was picked up many times. The V gene is TRBV28, the J gene TRBJ1-2; D is perhaps TRBD1 (5 bases). Trimming stripped 10 bases from V and 6 bases from J, with 12 bases between. CDR1 is MDHEN and CDR2 is SYDVKM in the germline V gene. There are 11 residues in the CDR3. The CDR3 coding sequence is TGTGCCACCTTATCGGGGGATGGCTACACCTTC. It codes for CATLSGDGYTF.

This clonotype was observed a handful of times. The rearrangement joins TRBV11-2 to TRBJ2-1; no clear D. CDR3 length: 11 residues. V gave up 7 bases and J gave up 3 bases, with 4 bases separating them. The germline V gene encodes CDR1 SGHAT and CDR2 FQNNGV. The CDR3 region is CASTDYNEQFF. CDR3 coding DNA: TGTGCCAGCACCGACTACAATGAGCAGTTCTTC.